The TCR beta chain under discussion was sequenced for a study of shared clonotypes between healthy human individuals. Only a few counts were recorded for this clone. Subsets obtained from CD4+ cells comprised CD45RA+ naive and CD45RA-negative memory cells. The run depth of the assay was deep. Per the original methods: Quality scores were absent from the junction-only immunoSEQ sequences, so filtering differed. TCRdb keeps only in-frame clones here, not all; method: immunoSEQ multiplex PCR. V, J and clone size reflect that table, while D and trimming were determined from the DNA. The sample holds some 1.4 million clones, about 96% seen once. From germline, CDR1 is GTSNPN and CDR2 SVGIG (reference sequence). CDR3 size: 15 residues. The ends lost 5 bases at V and 0 bases at J; junction bases unmatched: 6.

The J gene is TRBJ1-2, the V gene TRBV30; 10 bases are a match to TRBD1. Material: naive CD4+ T cells sorted from blood. Subset indicated: CD45RA+ positively selected. This sequence originates from a young man in good health. CDR3 DNA sequence: TGTGCCTGGTTCCCGACAGGGGGCCCTAACTATGGCTACACCTTC. Its protein product is CAWFPTGGPNYGYTF. Filled out from reference TRBV30 and TRBJ1-2, the complete variable domain reads SQTIHQWPATLVQPVGSPLSLECTVEGTSNPNLYWYRQAAGRGLQLLFYSVGIGQISSEVPQNLSASRPQDRQFILSSKKLLLSDSGFYLCAWFPTGGPNYGYTFGSGTRLTVV.